This T cell receptor (beta chain) was profiled in a study of shared clonotypes between healthy human individuals (dated by TCRdb to 2018 to 2020). For context, the study as a whole: Two women and three men aged 18 to 49 years were included in the cohort. For each donor, three plates each were used for CD4 naive and CD4 memory, two plates were used for CD8 naive, and one plate was used for CD8 memory. To estimate repertoire size and how much clonotype sharing occurs between individuals, the study deeply sequenced the blood TCR repertoires of roughly 5 healthy adults. Different laboratories and diverse techniques were used to prepare libraries and sequence TCR repertoires, to increase sequencing depth and limit assay-specific biases. Each donor's leukapheresis produced roughly between about 0.8 and 8.9 billion PBMCs. General conclusions and limits of the study: Sharing across a few donors was observed for 5% to 6.5% of naive CD4, over 3% of naive CD8, 2.3% of memory CD4, and around 0.44% of memory CD8 clonotypes. The genetic and exposure-history diversity represented was limited by the small number of donors. Sampling was limited to blood, and TCR repertoires in tissue likely differ from TCR repertoires in blood. Pairwise subsampling led to the expectation that sequencing depth would affect the degree of clonotype sharing among donors. Estimated clonotype richness was generally larger for naive than for memory subsets. Higher generation probabilities were observed for clonotypes shared by all four sorted-subset donors than for non-shared clonotypes. Even with the large sequencing depth, rarefaction of the sorted-subset datasets indicated that sequencing was incomplete.

There are 16 amino acids in the CDR3, from cysteine to phenylalanine inclusive. Left in the record is the CDR3 DNA by itself, 48 bases read in frame from the first base. CDR1 and CDR2, looked up from the germline V gene, are MNHEY and SVGAGI. V was cut back by 0 bases and J by 6 bases, leaving a gap of 15 bases between them. Using the deep immunoSEQ assay, multiplex PCR amplified TCR CDR3 regions from genomic DNA. Extracted genomic DNA from each cell subset was distributed evenly across all wells of several immunoSEQ 96-well plates, and each plate was treated as a replicate. For sorted subsets, approximately 190 ng genomic DNA, equal to approximately 30,000 T cell genomes, was loaded into each replicate PCR. Purified libraries were measured with a Qubit 3.0 fluorometer, size-checked on a Bioanalyzer 2100, and measured again with the KAPA Library Quantification kit. A separate single-read 150-cycle Illumina NextSeq 550 flow cell was used to sequence each immunoSEQ 96-well plate. Regarding the original processing steps: Because the immunoSEQ output held only junctional sequences and lacked quality scores, the filtering could not match the filtering applied to full-length reads. Sequences were annotated with PyIR, a Python wrapper for IgBLAST v1.9, and V/J genes and CDR3 were assigned using IMGT germline references. Any read was removed if the V/J assignment was weak (E-value above 1e-6), the CDR3 was missing, or the read contained stop codons, out-of-frame junctions, or ambiguous translated residues. A V3J clonotype was defined by an identical inferred V gene, J gene, and CDR3 amino acid sequence. The percentage overlap between two repertoires was calculated by dividing the number of shared unique clonotypes by the size of the smaller repertoire. Richness of each repertoire was evaluated using RTK rarefaction, the Chao1 estimator, and Recon v2.1 estimates of unobserved clonotypes. For all TCRbeta clonotypes obtained by the gDNA method from a few donors, generation probabilities were computed with OLGA. TCRdb's version of the immuneACCESS table is confined to in-frame rearrangements and falls short of the full clone set. An unresolved V gene accounts for under half of the shortfall where checked; the remainder is of unknown origin. That table furnishes V, J and clone size, whereas the DNA furnished D and trimming. The sample includes some 1.5 million clones, with roughly 95% observed a single time. The ten biggest clones cover over 1% of the sample.

In regard to this clone: The antigen it binds to is not known. Qualities for individual bases were not recorded, and no much larger clone is one base off.

Healthy HIV-negative adults with no recently reported acute infections or vaccinations were included as donors. All donors were Caucasian adults living in Nashville, Tennessee, USA. CD4+ T cells were enriched by magnetic negative selection; naive cells were then positively selected on CD45RA, and the negative fraction formed the memory subset. Blood was obtained by leukapheresis, after which PBMCs were separated by Ficoll-Histopaque density gradient centrifugation and cryopreserved in liquid nitrogen vapor phase. Analytical flow cytometry was used to check the purity and quantity of each magnetically sorted T cell population. Genomic DNA was isolated from every sorted fraction and measured by UV absorbance on a Nanodrop 2000c.

The TCR comes from a man younger than 40 in good health. This sequence uses TRBV6-5 and TRBJ2-1; the D gene lacks a confident call. Sequenced sample: naive CD4+ T cells sorted from blood. The sample's cell subset or site, from its label and the paper: CD45RA+ positively selected. The bases are TGTGCCAGCAGTTACTCGGAGTCCCCCGTGACCAATGAGCAGTTCTTC. This codes for CASSYSESPVTNEQFF.